These T cell receptor beta chains were read from a single sample in a study of T-cell reconstitution after alpha-beta-depleted transplantation in children. TCRdb reprocessed the PCR reads via MiXCR and lists one record per CDR3 protein. Of roughly 28,000 distinct CDR3 sequences listed, 15% to 20% were seen once; the top ten hold approximately 40%. Here the sequenced sample was PBMCs, mostly from graft donor cells, taken 60 days after TCRalphabeta/CD19-depleted stem cell transplant. The receptors originated from a male patient between 2 and 9 years old who had a stem cell transplant for acute lymphoblastic leukemia, so the T cells may come from the graft donor. Each CDR3 is given with its conserved first and last residue. A D gene is named only where the DNA matches it firmly. Size tells how often a clone was seen (once, few, many) or the class of an expanded clone, and some rows leave it out.

j_call cdr3_length v_call clone_size d_call cdr3_nt cdr3_aa
TRBJ1-5 15 TRBV6-1 many - TGTCCCGTGTTGGGGTCTTCAGATAGCAATCAGCCCCAGCATTTT CPVLGSSDSNQPQHF
TRBJ2-1 17 TRBV15 few TRBD2 TGTGCCACCAGCAGACCAGCGGGAGGGTTATCCTACAATGAGCAGTTCTTC CATSRPAGGLSYNEQFF
TRBJ2-3 14 TRBV27 - TRBD2 TGTGCCAGCAGTCCCTGGGGAGGGACAGATACGCAGTATTTT CASSPWGGTDTQYF
TRBJ2-7 13 TRBV5-1 - TRBD2 TGCGCCAGCAGCTCCGGGGGGTGGTACGAGCAGTACTTC CASSSGGWYEQYF
TRBJ1-2 15 TRBV28 many - TGTGCCAGCATCTTGATGCGGGCCTCTAACTATGGCTACACCTTC CASILMRASNYGYTF
TRBJ2-3 19 TRBV2 - TRBD1 TGTACCATCAGATCCGGGACAGGAATATTACATTCTAGCACAGATACGCAGTATTTT CTIRSGTGILHSSTDTQYF
TRBJ2-7 17 TRBV12-3/TRBV12-4 - TRBD1 TGTGCCAGCAGTTTAGGGGGGGCGGGACAGGGCGGCTACGAGCAGTACTTC CASSLGGAGQGGYEQYF
TRBJ2-7 14 TRBV5-1 many - TGCGCCAGCAGCTTGGATTCAGGGGACTACGAGCAGTACTTC CASSLDSGDYEQYF
TRBJ2-5 16 TRBV11-2 few TRBD1 TGTGCCAGCAGTTTCGACAGGGGGCTTTCTGGAGAGACCCAGTACTTC CASSFDRGLSGETQYF
TRBJ2-1 20 TRBV20-1 - TRBD2 TGCAGTGCTAGAATTAGAGGACTAGCGTCCCAAAAGAGCTCCTACAATGAGCAGTTCTTC CSARIRGLASQKSSYNEQFF
TRBJ1-1 10 TRBV10-1 medium-sized - TGCGCCAGCCCTCAAGGCGAAGCTTTCTTT CASPQGEAFF
TRBJ2-7 14 TRBV25-1 few TRBD2 TGTGCCAGCAGTCAAGCGGGGGCCGATTACGAGCAGTACTTC CASSQAGADYEQYF
TRBJ2-3 17 TRBV28 - TRBD2 TGTGCCAGCAGTTCCCTTTACGGGAGGGATGGGACAGATACGCAGTATTTT CASSSLYGRDGTDTQYF
TRBJ1-4 17 TRBV28 few TRBD1 TGTGCCAGCAGTCGAATACAAGACAGGGTTGTCGATGAAAAACTGTTTTTT CASSRIQDRVVDEKLFF
TRBJ2-1 13 TRBV19 few - TGTGCCAGTAGTATAGGTAGATCAAATGAGCAGTTCTTC CASSIGRSNEQFF
TRBJ2-1 15 TRBV10-3 few - TGTGCCATCAGTCCGGCTAGCGAGGATTACAATGAGCAGTTCTTC CAISPASEDYNEQFF
TRBJ1-1 14 TRBV7-9 once TRBD1 TGTGCCAGCAGCTATGCACTGGGACAGCTGGAAGCTTTCTTT CASSYALGQLEAFF
TRBJ2-3 15 TRBV5-6 few - TGTGCCAGCAGCTTGGCCTACTCGGTCACAGATACGCAGTATTTT CASSLAYSVTDTQYF
TRBJ2-5 14 TRBV4-2 - - TGTGCCAGCAGCCTAAATCCTAGAACTGAGACCCAGTACTTC CASSLNPRTETQYF
TRBJ2-1 17 TRBV16 many TRBD2 TGTGCCAGCAGCCAATTCCCCCCCTCACTAGCGGGAAACGAGCAGTTCTTC CASSQFPPSLAGNEQFF
TRBJ1-6 14 TRBV12-3/TRBV12-4 many - TGTGCCAGCATCGGAGATGGACAGTCTTCACCCCTCCACTTT CASIGDGQSSPLHF
TRBJ1-3 15 TRBV12-3/TRBV12-4 once - TGTGCCAGCAGTCCGGAATCAGGCTCTGGAAACACCATATATTTT CASSPESGSGNTIYF
TRBJ1-2 16 TRBV5-6 few - TGTGCCAGCAGCCCCGGCCAAACCCTGGCCGGTTATGGCTACACCTTC CASSPGQTLAGYGYTF
TRBJ1-1 13 TRBV12-3/TRBV12-4 many - TGTGCCAGCAGTGTCACACTGAACACTGAAGCTTTCTTT CASSVTLNTEAFF
TRBJ2-1 16 TRBV9 - TRBD2 TGTGCCAGCAGCGAGAGACTAGCGGGGTCCTACAATGAGCAGTTCTTC CASSERLAGSYNEQFF
TRBJ2-3 14 TRBV6-8 - - TGTGCCAGCAGATGGGACATGGACACAGATACGCAGTATTTT CASRWDMDTDTQYF
TRBJ2-2 17 TRBV20-1 many TRBD2 TGCAGTGCTAGAGATCTCACGGGGCTAGCGGGAGCCGGGGAGCTGTTTTTT CSARDLTGLAGAGELFF
TRBJ1-2 22 TRBV7-2 many - TGTGCCAGCAGCTTACTCCCCGATCTCAAAGGGGAGTTTCCGAATAGTAACTATGGCTACACCTTC CASSLLPDLKGEFPNSNYGYTF
TRBJ2-3 16 TRBV5-5 - TRBD2 TGTGCCAGCAGCTCCCCCGCGGGAGCGCTGTCGGATACGCAGTATTTT CASSSPAGALSDTQYF
TRBJ2-7 16 TRBV20-1 - TRBD2 TGCAGTGCTAGAGTGCCAGAGCGGGGGGCCGCCTACGAGCAGTACTTC CSARVPERGAAYEQYF
TRBJ1-5 13 TRBV20-1 many - TGCAGTGCTAGAGTCGAGAACCATCAGCCCCAGCATTTT CSARVENHQPQHF
TRBJ1-3 16 TRBV11-2 many - TGTGCCAGCAGCTCCCGGACAGTCTTAGGTGGAAACACCATATATTTT CASSSRTVLGGNTIYF
TRBJ1-5 14 TRBV20-1 - - TGCAGTGCTTTAATAGGAGTTAGCAATCAGCCCCAGCATTTT CSALIGVSNQPQHF
TRBJ2-6 15 TRBV11-2 once - TGTGCCAGCCGAATCGGGAGCTCTGGGGCCAACGTCCTGACTTTC CASRIGSSGANVLTF
TRBJ2-7 15 TRBV30 few - TGTGCCTGGAGTAATGTTCGGATTGGGGGCCACGAGCAGTACTTC CAWSNVRIGGHEQYF
TRBJ1-1 15 TRBV5-4 - - TGTGCCAGCAGCTTGGAAATTGGCAGGGTTACTGAAGCTTTCTTT CASSLEIGRVTEAFF
TRBJ1-1 13 TRBV5-1 - - TGCGCCAGCAGTCTTCGGGGAATCACTGAAGCTTTCTTT CASSLRGITEAFF
TRBJ2-5 14 TRBV7-9 few - TGTGCCAGCAGCTTAGACGGGGAGCGAGAGACCCAGTACTTC CASSLDGERETQYF
TRBJ2-3 16 TRBV7-2 many TRBD2 TGTGCCAGCAGCTTAGACCCTAGCGGGGGGGTTGATACGCAGTATTTT CASSLDPSGGVDTQYF
TRBJ2-7 11 TRBV20-1 many - TGCAGTGCTGGGGGCACTTACGAGCAGTACTTC CSAGGTYEQYF
TRBJ2-5 14 TRBV7-2 many TRBD1 TGTGCCAGCAGCTTGGACAGGGGTAGTGAGACCCAGTACTTC CASSLDRGSETQYF
TRBJ2-1 12 TRBV20-1 - - TGCAGTGCTGGGGGACTTCGCAATGAGCAGTTCTTC CSAGGLRNEQFF